Listed below are T cell receptor beta chains from one sample, sequenced in a study of beta chain features in type 1 diabetes. The data were produced by immunoSEQ multiplex PCR, yet TCRdb's version contains in-frame clones alone and is incomplete. The sample carries 15,000 or so clones, roughly 70% recorded once. Sample: stem cell memory CD4+ T cells from blood. These receptors all stem from a man younger than 45 with type 1 diabetes. Both conserved end residues are part of each CDR3. A D gene is named only where the DNA matches it firmly. The size entry is marked missing in some rows and otherwise reads once, few, many or a size class.

>15|-|TRBJ2-1|TRBD2|TRBV11-2
TGTGCCAGCAGCTTGCGCGGGGGCTCCTACAATGAGCAGTTCTTC
CASSLRGGSYNEQFF
>17|-|TRBJ2-3|TRBD2|TRBV27
TGTGCCAGCAGTTTAAAGTGGGGTCTAGCGGGGAGGAATACGCAGTATTTT
CASSLKWGLAGRNTQYF
>13|-|TRBJ1-2|TRBD1|TRBV18
TGTGCCAGCTCACCTGGACAGGGGAATGGCTACACCTTC
CASSPGQGNGYTF
>16|few|TRBJ2-3|TRBD2|TRBV6-1
TGTGCCAGCAGAGAATCAGCGGGGGGGCCGACAGATACGCAGTATTTT
CASRESAGGPTDTQYF
>18|-|TRBJ2-1|TRBD2|TRBV9
TGTGCCAGCAGCGTCTCACTAGCGGGGGCCGAACGTGGCAATGAGCAGTTCTTC
CASSVSLAGAERGNEQFF
>13|few|TRBJ2-3|-|TRBV29-1
TGCAGCGTTGAATGGGCGGGGAGGGATACGCAGTATTTT
CSVEWAGRDTQYF
>15|-|TRBJ2-3|TRBD2|TRBV2
TGTGCCAGCAGTGAAGTAGCGGGGGGCACAGATACGCAGTATTTT
CASSEVAGGTDTQYF
>15|-|TRBJ1-4|TRBD1|TRBV7-2
TGTGCCAGCAGCTTAGTGGGGACAGGTCGGGAAAAACTGTTTTTT
CASSLVGTGREKLFF
>13|-|TRBJ1-1|TRBD1|TRBV27
TGTGCCAGCAGACTGACAGGGTTGGCTGAAGCTTTCTTT
CASRLTGLAEAFF
>16|-|TRBJ2-7|-|TRBV19
TGTGCCAGTAGTACCTTACCATGGACAGCCCACTACGAGCAGTACTTC
CASSTLPWTAHYEQYF
>13|-|TRBJ1-1|-|TRBV7-3
TGTGCCAGCAGCTTGCAGGGGAACACTGAAGCTTTCTTT
CASSLQGNTEAFF
>13|few|TRBJ2-1|TRBD1|TRBV7-8
TGTGCCAGCAGCCTCGGGACAGACAATGAGCAGTTCTTC
CASSLGTDNEQFF
>14|-|TRBJ2-5|TRBD1|TRBV6-5
TGTGCCAGCACCCTAGGGACAGACCAAGAGACCCAGTACTTC
CASTLGTDQETQYF
>16|-|TRBJ1-3|-|TRBV27
TGTGCCAGCAGTCACGACAGTATCGAAACCAGAAACACCATATATTTT
CASSHDSIETRNTIYF
>18|-|TRBJ1-1|-|TRBV5-5
TGTGCCAGCAGCTTGAGGGCCTGGGTGGGGACTATGAACACTGAAGCTTTCTTT
CASSLRAWVGTMNTEAFF
>16|-|TRBJ1-3|-|TRBV28
TGTGCCAGCAGTTTATTCGCCGGGACACTCGGAAACACCATATATTTT
CASSLFAGTLGNTIYF
>13|-|TRBJ1-1|-|TRBV9
TGTGCCAGCAGCTTCAGGGCCGGGACTGAAGCTTTCTTT
CASSFRAGTEAFF
>15|-|TRBJ2-7|TRBD2|TRBV28
TGTGCCAGCAGTTCTTCTAGCGGGGGTTCCTACGAGCAGTACTTC
CASSSSSGGSYEQYF